The T cell receptor (beta chain) described here comes from a study of blood T cell repertoires in COVID-19 (TCRdb year 2020). Study-level background: Collaborator samples came from the United States, Italy and Spain and covered acute and convalescent phases of COVID-19. Samples came from the ongoing ImmuneRACE study (first 160 participants) plus 1,254 subjects from 6 global collaborators. Sample metadata almost always included a de-identified subject ID, COVID-19 status, age in years and sex. The dataset comprised deeply sampled blood TCRbeta repertoires from subjects exposed to, actively infected with, or recovered from COVID-19. The prospective study material was composed of cDNA or gDNA derived from T cells, B-cell-depleted T cells, or PBMCs. HLA class I and class II types, where available, came from metadata supplied by the sample provider rather than from assay-based typing. A freely available public database, intended as a resource for researchers studying the immune response to SARS-CoV-2, is where the repertoires were released. General study outcomes and caveats: The quantity of clinical and demographic metadata differed by source and by participant and was supplied without curation.

Collaborating institutions collected whole blood in K2EDTA tubes following their own protocols. For TCRbeta analysis, collaborators shipped samples as frozen whole blood, isolated PBMCs, or DNA extracted from either of those sample types. For this clone: The target of this receptor is not known. No base-level quality is on record; no much larger clone is a single base apart.

The immunoSEQ Assay, a bias-controlled multiplex PCR, was used to amplify TCRbeta CDR3 regions from genomic DNA. In the source study's methods: The number of nucleated cells in each sample was estimated from the amplification of reference gene primers within the assay. Sequence reads were collapsed and filtered to measure the absolute abundance of every unique TCRbeta CDR3 rearrangement. For each sample, productive Simpson clonality was calculated as the square root of Simpson's diversity index across productive rearrangements. TCRdb stores this immuneACCESS table with in-frame sequences only. Part of the clones is absent; in the studies checked, under half of the shortfall reflects unresolved V genes, and no reason is known for the rest. D and trimming were read from the DNA, whereas the V and J calls and clone size are those reported in that table. In all, the sample holds 65,000 to 90,000 clones, and 60% to 80% of those were seen once. The ten largest clones take up approximately 15% of the sample.

Reading the germline V gene gives CDR1 SGHTA and CDR2 FQGNSA. V is reduced by 5 bases and J by 1 base, leaving a spacing of 14 bases between them. Inclusive of the bounding cysteine and phenylalanine, the CDR3 is 16 residues long. Kept here is only the CDR3 DNA, which spans 48 bases and is read in frame from base 1. The chain is made from TRBV7-2 and TRBJ2-2, and possibly TRBD1, on 6 matching bases. The sequenced material came from peripheral blood. The receptor comes from a man in his 70s with active or convalescent COVID-19. The CDR3 loop reads CASSLRGQLNTGELFF. The DNA reads TGTGCCAGCAGCCTCAGGGGTCAACTGAACACCGGGGAGCTGTTTTTT.